Listed below are T cell receptor beta chains from one sample, sequenced in a study of Graves' ophthalmopathy and Graves' hyperthyroidism. TCRdb redid the calling of the multiplex PCR reads with MiXCR, one entry per CDR3 protein. The sample yields about 1.1 million distinct CDR3 sequences, 35% to 45% seen once. The sequenced sample was peripheral blood or thyroid tissue (not recorded which). These receptors were obtained from an adult man with Graves' hyperthyroidism. The CDR3 runs from the conserved cysteine through the conserved F or W. D genes are given only for firm matches. Size tells how often a clone was seen (once, few, many) or the class of an expanded clone, and some rows leave it out.

.	14	many	TRBV7-2	TRBJ2-5	CASSPYVRETTQYF	TGTGCCAGCAGCCCGTACGTCAGGGAAACGACCCAGTACTTC
.	13	.	TRBV2	TRBJ1-1	CASRTEGSTEAFF	TGTGCCAGCCGGACCGAGGGGAGCACTGAAGCTTTCTTT
TRBD1	14	few	TRBV28	TRBJ1-5	CASSLVQGGGPQHF	TGTGCCAGCAGTTTAGTCCAGGGGGGGGGGCCCCAGCATTTT
.	14	many	TRBV19	TRBJ2-5	CASRNSGTKETQYF	TGTGCCAGTAGGAATAGCGGCACAAAAGAGACCCAGTACTTC
TRBD1	14	.	TRBV19	TRBJ2-5	CASSISGGPETQYF	TGTGCCAGTAGTATATCAGGGGGCCCGGAGACCCAGTACTTC
TRBD1	17	few	TRBV4-3	TRBJ1-2	CASSQNYGSGQGGGYTF	TGCGCCAGCAGCCAAAATTACGGGTCGGGACAGGGAGGTGGCTACACCTTC
TRBD1	16	many	TRBV12-3/TRBV12-4	TRBJ1-2	CASSLARGRGQDGYTF	TGTGCCAGCAGTTTAGCGCGGGGCAGGGGGCAGGATGGCTACACCTTC
TRBD1	16	many	TRBV5-5	TRBJ2-5	CASSLSRGQGFETQYF	TGTGCCAGCAGCTTGTCTCGGGGACAGGGCTTTGAGACCCAGTACTTC
.	12	.	TRBV12-3/TRBV12-4	TRBJ1-5	CASGSGAVTQHF	TGTGCCAGCGGCTCAGGTGCCGTAACCCAGCATTTT
.	13	.	TRBV30	TRBJ1-5	CAWSINEYQPQHF	TGTGCCTGGAGCATTAACGAGTATCAGCCCCAGCATTTT
TRBD1	20	.	TRBV14	TRBJ2-7	CASSQELPIGQGSSSYEQYF	TGTGCCAGCAGCCAAGAGTTGCCTATTGGACAGGGGAGCAGCTCCTACGAGCAGTACTTC
.	14	.	TRBV28	TRBJ1-1	CASSLITENTEAFF	TGTGCCAGCAGTTTAATTACAGAGAACACTGAAGCTTTCTTT
.	16	.	TRBV10-3	TRBJ1-6	CASRRGGSSYNSPLHF	TGTGCCAGTCGACGCGGGGGGAGCTCCTATAATTCACCCCTCCACTTT
TRBD1	14	many	TRBV12-3/TRBV12-4	TRBJ1-1	CASKSRQGVTEAFF	TGTGCCAGCAAGTCCCGACAGGGAGTTACTGAAGCTTTCTTT
TRBD1	16	many	TRBV9	TRBJ1-4	CASSAEGTGGNEKLFF	TGTGCCAGCAGCGCCGAGGGGACAGGAGGGAATGAAAAACTGTTTTTT
TRBD1	17	.	TRBV10-3	TRBJ2-2	CASSESWTGMILRELFF	TGTGCCAGCAGTGAGTCCTGGACAGGGATGATTCTACGGGAGCTGTTTTTT
.	15	.	TRBV20-1	TRBJ1-2	CSARGQNSESYGYTF	TGCAGTGCTAGAGGACAGAACAGTGAATCCTATGGCTACACCTTC
.	14	.	TRBV10-3	TRBJ1-2	CASRNTGTDYGYTF	TGTGCCAGCAGAAATACCGGGACGGACTATGGCTACACCTTC
.	13	many	TRBV24-1	TRBJ2-7	CATVGGPTYEQYF	TGTGCCACCGTTGGGGGACCGACCTACGAGCAGTACTTC
.	15	many	TRBV19	TRBJ1-4	CASSKRGATNEKLFF	TGTGCCAGTAGTAAAAGAGGTGCAACTAATGAAAAACTGTTTTTT
TRBD1	15	.	TRBV19	TRBJ1-5	CASSTTGTGHQPQHF	TGTGCCAGTAGTACGACCGGGACAGGGCATCAGCCCCAGCATTTT
.	18	many	TRBV7-9	TRBJ1-6	CASSFLRPGHGPNSPLHF	TGTGCCAGCAGCTTTCTTAGACCGGGACACGGACCTAATTCACCCCTCCACTTT
.	11	many	TRBV20-1	TRBJ1-2	CTVRFPYGYTF	TGCACAGTCCGTTTCCCATATGGCTACACCTTC
.	15	.	TRBV5-1	TRBJ1-6	CASSSGTRDNSPLHF	TGCGCCAGCAGCTCGGGGACTCGGGATAATTCACCCCTCCACTTT